Sequencing of this T cell receptor (beta chain) was carried out in a study of shared clonotypes between healthy human individuals (dated by TCRdb to 2018 to 2020). Turning to the overall study: A few men and two women, aged 18 to 49 years, made up the cohort. Each donor's leukapheresis produced roughly between about 0.9 and 9.5 billion PBMCs. Libraries were prepared and TCR repertoires were sequenced by different laboratories using diverse techniques, in order to increase sequencing depth and limit assay-specific biases. For each donor, CD4 naive and CD4 memory were each run on three plates, CD8 naive on two plates, and CD8 memory on one plate. To estimate repertoire size and how much clonotype sharing occurs between individuals, the study deeply sequenced the blood TCR repertoires of several healthy adults.

TCR CDR3 regions were amplified from genomic DNA by multiplex PCR using the deep immunoSEQ assay. Extracted genomic DNA from each cell subset was distributed evenly across all wells of several immunoSEQ 96-well plates, and each plate was treated as a replicate. Each replicate PCR for sorted subsets received about 220 ng genomic DNA, equal to roughly 30,000 T cell genomes. The purified libraries were quantified using a Qubit 3.0 fluorometer, sized with a Bioanalyzer 2100, and then quantified again using the KAPA Library Quantification kit. Each immunoSEQ 96-well plate was sequenced on its own single-read 150-cycle Illumina NextSeq 550 flow cell. Under the source paper's analysis protocol: Because the immunoSEQ output held only junctional sequences and lacked quality scores, the filtering could not match the filtering applied to full-length reads. To assign V/J genes and CDR3, sequences were annotated using PyIR, a Python wrapper for IgBLAST v1.9, with IMGT germline references. Any read was removed if the V/J assignment was weak (E-value above 1e-6), the CDR3 was missing, or the read contained stop codons, out-of-frame junctions, or ambiguous translated residues. V3J clonotypes were defined as sequences sharing the same inferred V gene, J gene, and CDR3 amino acid sequence. Percentage overlap between repertoires was computed as shared unique clonotypes divided by the size of the smaller repertoire. Three approaches were used to assess repertoire richness: RTK rarefaction, the Chao1 estimator, and Recon v2.1 estimates of unobserved clonotypes. For all TCRbeta clonotypes obtained by the gDNA method from a few donors, generation probabilities were computed with OLGA. TCRdb took over this immuneACCESS table, retaining in-frame rearrangements with V and J assigned. Such tables are incomplete; in checked studies, under half of the missing clones stem from an unresolved V gene, and the remainder is unexplained. V, J and clone size derive from that table, while D and trimming were established from the DNA sequence. The sample table holds 550,000 to 800,000 clones, of which 74% were seen once. The ten largest clonotypes hold approximately 1.8% of the sample.

Overall study outcomes, separate from this receptor: Clonotypes shared by all four sorted-subset donors showed higher generation probabilities than non-shared clonotypes. The small number of donors limited the genetic and exposure-history diversity represented. Only blood was sampled, and tissue TCR repertoires likely differ from those in blood. Based on pairwise subsampling, the degree of clonotype sharing among donors was expected to be affected by sequencing depth. Naive subsets generally had larger estimated clonotype richness than memory subsets did. Incomplete sequencing was indicated by rarefaction of sorted-subset datasets, despite the large sequencing depth. Across several donors, about 4.5% of naive CD4, approximately 3.5% of naive CD8, about 2.3% of memory CD4, and approximately 0.4% of memory CD8 clonotypes were shared.

The donors were healthy, HIV-negative adults with no recently reported acute infections or vaccinations. All donors were Caucasian adults living in Nashville, Tennessee, USA. Magnetic negative selection was used to enrich CD4+ T cells, after which naive cells were positively selected on CD45RA and the negative fraction became the memory subset. After blood collection by leukapheresis, PBMCs were isolated using Ficoll-Histopaque density gradient centrifugation and then cryopreserved in the vapor phase of liquid nitrogen. Analytical flow cytometry was used to check the purity and quantity of every magnetically sorted T cell population. Genomic DNA was isolated from each sorted fraction and quantified by UV absorbance on a Nanodrop 2000c. Inclusive of the bounding cysteine and phenylalanine, the CDR3 is 14 residues long. The kept DNA is CDR3 alone, 42 bases in frame from the first base. Based on the germline V gene, the CDR1 and CDR2 sequences are SNHLY and FYNNEI. The germline ends are 10 bases apart after V is trimmed by 7 bases and J by 0 bases.

In regard to this clone: The antigen this receptor binds is unknown. Per-nucleotide qualities are absent, and no much larger clonotype sits a single base away.

This TCR derives from a woman younger than 45 in good health. The sequence is built from TRBV2 and TRBJ1-5; D gene: possibly TRBD1, on 6 matching bases. The sequenced sample consisted of memory CD4+ T cells sorted from blood. The cell subset or site label of this sample denotes: CD45RA-negative fraction. The base sequence is TGTGCCAGCAACAGGGCGAATAGCAATCAGCCCCAGCATTTT. Its protein product is CASNRANSNQPQHF.